This T cell receptor (beta chain) comes out of a study of T cell repertoires in cytomegalovirus infection. This CDR3 has 16 residues. Losses at the gene ends were 0 bases for V and 7 bases for J; bases not matched to a gene: 8. Germline assignment: CDR1 SGHRS and CDR2 YFSETQ. A single record per CDR3 protein comes from TCRdb applying MiXCR to the reads. The sample contains almost 300,000 distinct CDR3 sequences, around 10% of which appear only once. The sequence was collected from a human donor in good health (CMV status not recorded). Some clones in this sample may be carry-over from other donors' samples. The rearrangement links TRBV5-1 to TRBJ2-1; 9 bases map to TRBD2. Sequences were obtained from PBMCs. In nucleotides, the CDR3 is TGCGCCAGCAGCTTGGAGGGGCCTAGCGGGATGAATGAGCAGTTCTTC. Encoded protein: CASSLEGPSGMNEQFF.